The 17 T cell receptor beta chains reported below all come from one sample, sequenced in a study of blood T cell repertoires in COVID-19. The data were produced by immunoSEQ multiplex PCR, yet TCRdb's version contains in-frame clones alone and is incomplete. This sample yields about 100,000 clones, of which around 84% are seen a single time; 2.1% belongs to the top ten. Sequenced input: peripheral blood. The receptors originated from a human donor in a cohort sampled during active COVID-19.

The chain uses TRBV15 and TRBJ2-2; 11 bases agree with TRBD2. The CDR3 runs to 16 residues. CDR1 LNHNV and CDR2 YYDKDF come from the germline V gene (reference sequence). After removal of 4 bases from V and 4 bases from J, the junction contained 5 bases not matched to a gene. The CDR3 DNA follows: TGTGCCACCAGCACGGGGACTAGCGGCCTCACCGGGGAGCTGTTTTTT. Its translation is CATSTGTSGLTGELFF.

The CDR3 reads CASSQDHGLYGYTF. In DNA form, the CDR3 reads TGCGCCAGCAGCCAAGATCACGGACTCTATGGCTACACCTTC. The genes are TRBV4-3 and TRBJ1-2, with unresolved D. Trimming cost V 0 bases and J 4 bases, with 9 bases left between them. The CDR3 is 14 amino acids. Germline lookup yields CDR1 LGHNA and CDR2 YSLEER.

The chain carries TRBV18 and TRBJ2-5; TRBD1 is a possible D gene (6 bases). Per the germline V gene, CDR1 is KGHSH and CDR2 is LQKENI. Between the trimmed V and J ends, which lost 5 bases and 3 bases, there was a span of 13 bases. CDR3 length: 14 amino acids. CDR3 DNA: TGTGCCAGCTCAGCCGGACAGCCGAAAGAGACCCAGTACTTC. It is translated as CASSAGQPKETQYF.

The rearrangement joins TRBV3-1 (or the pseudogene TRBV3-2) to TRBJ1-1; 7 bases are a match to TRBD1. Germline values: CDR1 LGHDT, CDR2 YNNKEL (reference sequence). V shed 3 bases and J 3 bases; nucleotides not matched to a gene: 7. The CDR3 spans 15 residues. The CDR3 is CASSQITGADTEAFF. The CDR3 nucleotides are TGTGCCAGCAGCCAGATAACAGGGGCGGACACTGAAGCTTTCTTT.

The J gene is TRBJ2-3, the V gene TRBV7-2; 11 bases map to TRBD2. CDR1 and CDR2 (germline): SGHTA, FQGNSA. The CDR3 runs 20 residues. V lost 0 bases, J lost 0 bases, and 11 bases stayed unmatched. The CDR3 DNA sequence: TGTGCCAGCAGCTTAGCCTTTAGCGGGGGGGAGCGGTTAAGCACAGATACGCAGTATTTT. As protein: CASSLAFSGGERLSTDTQYF.

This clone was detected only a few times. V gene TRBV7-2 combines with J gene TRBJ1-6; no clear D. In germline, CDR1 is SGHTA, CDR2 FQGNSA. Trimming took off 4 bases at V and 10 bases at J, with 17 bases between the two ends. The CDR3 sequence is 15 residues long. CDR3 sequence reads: CASSSTRGTGSPLHF. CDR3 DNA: TGTGCCAGCAGCTCCACTCGGGGAACTGGGTCACCCCTCCACTTT. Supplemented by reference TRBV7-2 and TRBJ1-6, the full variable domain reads GAGVSQSPSNKVTEKGKDVELRCDPISGHTALYWYRQSLGQGLEFLIYFQGNSAPDKSGLPSDRFSAERTGGSVSTLTIQRTQQEDSAVYLCASSSTRGTGSPLHFGNGTRLTVT.

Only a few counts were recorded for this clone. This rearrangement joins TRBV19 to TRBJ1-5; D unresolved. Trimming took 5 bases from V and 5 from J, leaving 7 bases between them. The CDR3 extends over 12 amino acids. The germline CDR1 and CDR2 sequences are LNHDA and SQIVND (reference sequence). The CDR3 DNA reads TGTGCCAGTAGTCTACTGGATCAGCCCCAGCATTTT. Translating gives CASSLLDQPQHF.

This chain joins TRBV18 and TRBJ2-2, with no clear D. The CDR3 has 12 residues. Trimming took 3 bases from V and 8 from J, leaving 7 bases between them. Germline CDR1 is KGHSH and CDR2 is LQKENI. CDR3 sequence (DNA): TGTGCCAGCTCACCGCGAACTGGGGAGCTGTTTTTT. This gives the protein CASSPRTGELFF. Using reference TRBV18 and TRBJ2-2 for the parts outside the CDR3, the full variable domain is NAGVMQNPRHLVRRRGQEARLRCSPMKGHSHVYWYRQLPEEGLKFMVYLQKENIIDESGMPKERFSAEFPKEGPSILRIQQVVRGDSAAYFCASSPRTGELFFGEGSRLTVL.

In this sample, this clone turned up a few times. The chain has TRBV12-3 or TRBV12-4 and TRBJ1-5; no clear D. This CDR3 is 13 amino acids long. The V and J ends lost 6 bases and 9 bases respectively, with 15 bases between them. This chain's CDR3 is CASSFKATAPQHF. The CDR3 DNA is TGTGCCAGCAGCTTCAAAGCCACAGCGCCCCAGCATTTT.

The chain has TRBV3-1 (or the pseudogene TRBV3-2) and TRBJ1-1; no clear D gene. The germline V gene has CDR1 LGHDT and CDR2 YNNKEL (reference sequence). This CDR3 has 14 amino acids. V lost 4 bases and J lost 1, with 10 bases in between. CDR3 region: CASSLSIRNTEAFF. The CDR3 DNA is TGTGCCAGCAGCCTGAGCATTCGGAACACTGAAGCTTTCTTT.

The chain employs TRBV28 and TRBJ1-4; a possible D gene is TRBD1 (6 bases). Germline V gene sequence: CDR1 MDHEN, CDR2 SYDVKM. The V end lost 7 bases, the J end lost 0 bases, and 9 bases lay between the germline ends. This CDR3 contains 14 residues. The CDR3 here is CASISGATNEKLFF. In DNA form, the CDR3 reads TGTGCCAGCATCTCAGGGGCAACTAATGAAAAACTGTTTTTT.

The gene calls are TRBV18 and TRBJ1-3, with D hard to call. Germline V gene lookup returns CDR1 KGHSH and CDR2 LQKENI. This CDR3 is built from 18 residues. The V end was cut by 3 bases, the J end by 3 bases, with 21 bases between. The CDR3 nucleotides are TGTGCCAGCTCACCGCGGGCGTCGCTGGATAGACTTGGAAACACCATATATTTT. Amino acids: CASSPRASLDRLGNTIYF.

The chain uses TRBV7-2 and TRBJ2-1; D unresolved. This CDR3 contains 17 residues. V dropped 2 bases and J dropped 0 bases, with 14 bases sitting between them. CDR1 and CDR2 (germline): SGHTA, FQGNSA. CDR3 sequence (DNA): TGTGCCAGCAGCTTATTTGGCCCTTTAAGCTCCTACAATGAGCAGTTCTTC. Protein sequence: CASSLFGPLSSYNEQFF.

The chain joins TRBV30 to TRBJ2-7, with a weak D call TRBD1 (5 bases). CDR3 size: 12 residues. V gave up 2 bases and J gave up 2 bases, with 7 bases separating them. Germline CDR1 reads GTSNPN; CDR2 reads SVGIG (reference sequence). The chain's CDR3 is CAWSTGTYEQYF. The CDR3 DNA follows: TGTGCCTGGAGTACAGGCACCTACGAGCAGTACTTC.

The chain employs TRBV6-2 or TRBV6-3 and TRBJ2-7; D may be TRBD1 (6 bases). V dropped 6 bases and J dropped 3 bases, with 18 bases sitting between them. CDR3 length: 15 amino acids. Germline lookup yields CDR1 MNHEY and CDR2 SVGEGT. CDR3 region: CASSNQGLGFYEQYF. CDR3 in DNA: TGTGCCAGCAGCAACCAGGGGTTGGGGTTCTACGAGCAGTACTTC.

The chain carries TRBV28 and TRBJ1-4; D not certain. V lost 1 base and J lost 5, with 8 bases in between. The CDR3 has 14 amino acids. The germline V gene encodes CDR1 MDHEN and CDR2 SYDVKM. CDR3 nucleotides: TGTGCCAGCAGTTTATTCCCCCGGAATGAAAAACTGTTTTTT. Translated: CASSLFPRNEKLFF.

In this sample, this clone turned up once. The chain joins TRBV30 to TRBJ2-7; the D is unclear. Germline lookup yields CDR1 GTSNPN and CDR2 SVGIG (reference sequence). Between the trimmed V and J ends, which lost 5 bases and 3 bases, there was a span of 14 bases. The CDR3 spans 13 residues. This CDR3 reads CAWARGIDYEQYF. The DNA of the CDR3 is TGTGCCTGGGCCCGAGGAATTGACTACGAGCAGTACTTC. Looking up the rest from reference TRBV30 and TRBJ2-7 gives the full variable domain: SQTIHQWPATLVQPVGSPLSLECTVEGTSNPNLYWYRQAAGRGLQLLFYSVGIGQISSEVPQNLSASRPQDRQFILSSKKLLLSDSGFYLCAWARGIDYEQYFGPGTRLTVT.